This T cell receptor (beta chain) was recovered during a study of T cell responses to AZD1222 COVID-19 vaccine. CDR3 length: 18 residues. V dropped 2 bases and J dropped 2; count of bases not matched to a gene: 14. In germline, CDR1 is MNHGY, CDR2 SAAAGT. Measured with immunoSEQ multiplex PCR; TCRdb has only the in-frame clones, and not every one. The sample consists of roughly 100,000 clones, 75% to 90% of them appearing once. The chain is built from TRBV6-8 and TRBJ1-2; 7 bases line up with TRBD1. This clonotype was sampled from an adult in good health. Sequencing was performed on peripheral blood, taken on day 0 of AZD1222 vaccination. CDR3 sequence: CASSYGDSQLNPNYGYTF. CDR3 nucleotides: TGTGCCAGCAGTTACGGGGACAGCCAACTTAACCCAAACTATGGCTACACCTTC.